This paragraph covers one T cell receptor beta chain sequence. What it binds is unknown. These data belong to a study of beta chain features in type 1 diabetes. Points from the study as a whole: Shorter templates may be favored by PCR, equally so in patients and controls.

The whole isolated RNA underwent reverse transcription, so sequencing captured expressed TCRB transcripts. Sequencing used immunoSEQ multiplex PCR; TCRdb keeps in-frame clones, though not all of them. Of 220,000 or so clones in the sample, 68% were seen once. Sorted cells reached over 95% purity in every population. The V end lost 8 bases, the J end lost 4 bases, and 17 bases lay between the germline ends. CDR3 length: 13 amino acids. Germline V gives CDR1 GTSNPN, CDR2 SVGIG (reference sequence). The chain recombines TRBV30 with TRBJ1-1; unclear D gene. This TCR was sampled from a man aged 25-40 years in good health. Sequenced material: naive CD4+ T cells from blood. The CDR3 is CAGAGERRTEAFF. CDR3 coding DNA: TGTGCCGGAGCTGGGGAGCGTCGCACTGAAGCTTTCTTT. The full variable domain, rest sourced from reference TRBV30 and TRBJ1-1, is SQTIHQWPATLVQPVGSPLSLECTVEGTSNPNLYWYRQAAGRGLQLLFYSVGIGQISSEVPQNLSASRPQDRQFILSSKKLLLSDSGFYLCAGAGERRTEAFFGQGTRLTVV.